The clone carrying this TCR beta chain has ten or more counts. This sample is part of a study of T cells in Graves' hyperthyroidism and ophthalmopathy. RNA transcripts were the template for amplifying TCR beta CDR3 regions. The TCR CDR3 first-round RT-PCR relied on the HTBI primer set. TCRdb called the multiplex PCR reads again in MiXCR, with one record for every CDR3 protein. Among roughly 380,000 distinct CDR3 sequences listed, approximately 14% were seen once. The authors deemed Graves' hyperthyroidism stable absent ophthalmopathy progression within 18 months. The study left out patients who had uncontrolled infection, other autoimmune disease, pregnancy or lactation. The diagnostic basis comprised clinical symptoms, serum thyroxine and TRAb, thyroid ultrasound and orbital computed tomography. PBMCs were sourced from less than 13 ml fresh peripheral blood. Trimming cost V 2 bases and J 5 bases, with 16 bases left between them. From germline, CDR1 is SEHNR and CDR2 FQNEAQ (reference sequence). CDR3 length: 16 residues.

The sequence was obtained from a woman aged 60-75 years with Graves' hyperthyroidism. The V call is TRBV7-9, the J call TRBJ2-1; possible D gene TRBD2, 6 bases. The sequencing input was blood. DNA of the CDR3: TGTGCCAGCAGCTTAAGGATGACGGGGGAGGACAATGAGCAGTTCTTC. The encoded protein is CASSLRMTGEDNEQFF.